This T cell receptor beta chain was profiled in a study of somatic mutations in cytotoxic T cells in rheumatoid arthritis. The protocol was immunoSEQ multiplex PCR, while the TCRdb copy is restricted to in-frame clones and leaves out a portion. Among 9,500 to 15,000 clones, around four fifths were seen once, and the ten largest hold more than 13%. The length of the CDR3 is 17 residues. Germline V gives CDR1 SGHVT, CDR2 SQSDAQ. V shed 2 bases, J shed 1 base, and the junction held 8 bases outside the gene matches. Material for sequencing was CD8+ T cells sorted from blood. The chain combines TRBV7-4 with TRBJ1-5; TRBD1 agrees at 7 bases. The TCR originated in a woman aged 55 to 70 in good health. This CDR3 is CASSLTTGTFSNQPQHF. For the CDR3, the DNA is TGTGCCAGCAGCTTAACGACAGGGACTTTCAGCAATCAGCCCCAGCATTTT.